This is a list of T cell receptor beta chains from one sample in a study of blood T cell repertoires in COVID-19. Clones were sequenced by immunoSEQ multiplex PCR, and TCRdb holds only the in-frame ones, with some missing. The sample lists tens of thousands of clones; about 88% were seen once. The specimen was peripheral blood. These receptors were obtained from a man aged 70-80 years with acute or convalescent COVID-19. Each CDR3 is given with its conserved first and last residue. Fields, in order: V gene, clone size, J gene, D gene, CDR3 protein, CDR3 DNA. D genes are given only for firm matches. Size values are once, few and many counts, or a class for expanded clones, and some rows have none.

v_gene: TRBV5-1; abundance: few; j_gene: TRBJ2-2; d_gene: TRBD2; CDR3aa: CASSLEAGGDTGELFF; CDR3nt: TGCGCCAGCAGCTTGGAAGCGGGAGGGGACACCGGGGAGCTGTTTTTT
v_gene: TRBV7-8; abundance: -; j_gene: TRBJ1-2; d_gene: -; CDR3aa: CASSLAHGGAVPRYGYTF; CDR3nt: TGTGCCAGCAGCTTAGCGCACGGGGGGGCGGTGCCCCGGTATGGCTACACCTTC
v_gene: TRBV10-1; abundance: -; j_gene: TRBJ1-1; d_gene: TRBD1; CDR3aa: CASSRTGGTEAFF; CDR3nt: TGCGCCAGCAGCCGGACAGGGGGCACTGAAGCTTTCTTT
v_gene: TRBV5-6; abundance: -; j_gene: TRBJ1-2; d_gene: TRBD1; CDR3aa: CASSLADRGFGYTF; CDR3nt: TGTGCCAGCAGCTTGGCAGACAGGGGGTTCGGCTACACCTTC
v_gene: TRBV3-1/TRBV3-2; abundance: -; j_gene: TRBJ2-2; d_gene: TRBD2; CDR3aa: CASSPIAGGPTGELFF; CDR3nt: TGTGCCAGCAGTCCTATAGCGGGAGGACCTACCGGGGAGCTGTTTTTT
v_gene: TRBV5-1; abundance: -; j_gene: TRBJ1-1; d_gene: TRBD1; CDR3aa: CASSSWDSNTEAFF; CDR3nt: TGCGCCAGCAGCTCCTGGGACAGCAACACTGAAGCTTTCTTT
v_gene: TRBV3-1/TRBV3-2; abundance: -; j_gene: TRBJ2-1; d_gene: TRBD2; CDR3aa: CASSQIPGTSGRAHGLGQFF; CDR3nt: TGTGCCAGCAGCCAAATCCCCGGGACTAGCGGGAGGGCTCACGGGTTAGGGCAGTTCTTC
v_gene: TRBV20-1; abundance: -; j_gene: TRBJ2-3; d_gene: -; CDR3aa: CSASLGGGPGSTQYF; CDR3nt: TGCAGTGCTAGTTTGGGCGGGGGCCCGGGGAGTACGCAGTATTTT
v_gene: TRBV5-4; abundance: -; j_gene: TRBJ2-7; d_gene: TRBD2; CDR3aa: CASSAVAGGLEQYF; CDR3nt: TGTGCCAGCAGCGCCGTGGCGGGAGGTCTCGAGCAGTACTTC
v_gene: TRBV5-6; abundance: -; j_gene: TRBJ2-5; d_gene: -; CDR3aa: CASSLGLSQETQYF; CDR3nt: TGTGCCAGCAGCTTGGGACTCAGCCAAGAGACCCAGTACTTC
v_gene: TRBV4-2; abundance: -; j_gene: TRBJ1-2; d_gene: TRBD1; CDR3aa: CASSQSTTGQLYGYTF; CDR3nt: TGTGCCAGCAGCCAAAGCACTACGGGACAGCTCTATGGCTACACCTTC
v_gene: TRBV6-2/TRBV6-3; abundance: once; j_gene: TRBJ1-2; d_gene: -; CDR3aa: CASSYGQYGYTF; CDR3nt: TGTGCCAGCAGTTACGGACAGTATGGCTACACCTTC
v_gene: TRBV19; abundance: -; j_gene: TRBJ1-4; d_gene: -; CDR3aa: CASSIGWATNEKLFF; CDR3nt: TGTGCCAGTAGTATAGGATGGGCTACTAATGAAAAACTGTTTTTT
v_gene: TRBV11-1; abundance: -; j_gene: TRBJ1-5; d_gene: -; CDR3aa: CASSLAGNQPQHF; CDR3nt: TGTGCCAGCAGCTTAGCCGGGAATCAGCCCCAGCATTTT
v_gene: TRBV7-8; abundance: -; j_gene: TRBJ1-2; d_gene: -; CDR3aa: CASSLLGVGGYTF; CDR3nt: TGTGCCAGCAGCTTGCTAGGGGTCGGTGGCTACACCTTC
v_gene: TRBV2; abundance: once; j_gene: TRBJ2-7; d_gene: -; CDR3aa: CASKFNYEQYF; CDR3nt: TGTGCCAGCAAATTTAACTACGAGCAGTACTTC
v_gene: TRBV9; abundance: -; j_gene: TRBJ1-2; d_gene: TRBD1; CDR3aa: CASSAPGTGSYGYTF; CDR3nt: TGTGCCAGCAGCGCCCCAGGGACAGGGAGTTATGGCTACACCTTC
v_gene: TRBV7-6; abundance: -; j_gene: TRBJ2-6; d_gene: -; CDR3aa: CASSVRDPPWVLTF; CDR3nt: TGTGCCAGCAGCGTGCGGGACCCCCCCTGGGTCCTGACTTTC
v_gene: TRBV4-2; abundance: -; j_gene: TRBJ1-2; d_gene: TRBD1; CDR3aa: CASSQSDRGAGYTF; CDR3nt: TGTGCCAGCAGCCAATCAGACAGGGGGGCTGGCTACACCTTC
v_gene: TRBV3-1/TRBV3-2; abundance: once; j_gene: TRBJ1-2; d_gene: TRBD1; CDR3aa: CASSPPRRTGDGGYTF; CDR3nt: TGTGCCAGCAGCCCCCCAAGGCGGACAGGGGATGGTGGCTACACCTTC
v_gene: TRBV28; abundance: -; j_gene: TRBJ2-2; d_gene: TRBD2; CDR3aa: CASSYQAGGPDTGELFF; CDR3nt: TGTGCCAGCAGTTATCAAGCGGGAGGGCCAGACACCGGGGAGCTGTTTTTT
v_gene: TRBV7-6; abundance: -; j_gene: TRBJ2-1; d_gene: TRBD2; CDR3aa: CASSIGGGGGSYNEQFF; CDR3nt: TGTGCCAGCAGCATAGGCGGCGGGGGTGGGTCCTACAATGAGCAGTTCTTC
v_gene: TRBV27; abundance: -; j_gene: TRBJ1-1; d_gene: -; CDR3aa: CASSLAGARGTEAFF; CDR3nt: TGTGCCAGCAGTTTAGCAGGGGCAAGGGGCACTGAAGCTTTCTTT
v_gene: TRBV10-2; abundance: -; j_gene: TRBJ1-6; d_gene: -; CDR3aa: CASSRGGEVSPLHF; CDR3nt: TGCGCCAGCTCCAGGGGAGGGGAGGTTTCACCCCTCCACTTT
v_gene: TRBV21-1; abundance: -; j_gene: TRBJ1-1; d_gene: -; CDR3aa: CASSKDGLGGTEAFF; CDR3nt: TGTGCCAGCAGCAAAGACGGCTTGGGGGGGACTGAAGCTTTCTTT
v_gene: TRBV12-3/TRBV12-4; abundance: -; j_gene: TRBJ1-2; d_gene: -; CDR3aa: CASRGQGTYGYTF; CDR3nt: TGTGCCAGCAGGGGCCAGGGGACCTATGGCTACACCTTC
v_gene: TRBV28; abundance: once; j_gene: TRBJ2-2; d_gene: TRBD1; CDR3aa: CASSLSGGLYTGELFF; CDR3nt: TGTGCCAGCAGTTTATCAGGGGGCCTCTACACCGGGGAGCTGTTTTTT
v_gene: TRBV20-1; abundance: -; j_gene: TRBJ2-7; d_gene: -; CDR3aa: CSASWLALSYEQYF; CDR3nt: TGCAGTGCTAGTTGGCTAGCGCTCTCCTACGAGCAGTACTTC
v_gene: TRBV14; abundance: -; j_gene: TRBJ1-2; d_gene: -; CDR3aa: CASSQGAGGYTF; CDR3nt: TGTGCCAGCAGCCAAGGTGCGGGAGGCTACACCTTC